The rows below give T cell receptor beta chains drawn from one sample of a study of T cell changes during pregnancy in multiple sclerosis. Here immunoSEQ multiplex PCR was the method, and the copy in TCRdb shows in-frame clones only, minus some. The sample contains some 80,000 clones, 92% of which appear only once. The sample consisted of peripheral blood, taken before pregnancy. These TCRs come from a female donor with multiple sclerosis, enrolled in a pregnancy study. The CDR3 runs from the conserved cysteine through the conserved F or W. Fields, in order: clone size, J gene, D gene, V gene, CDR3 DNA, CDR3 protein. The D gene is left open where the match is weak. The size entry is marked missing in some rows and otherwise reads once, few, many or a size class.

few TRBJ1-1 . TRBV28 TGTGCCAGCCAAACGGCGGGCATGAACACTGAAGCTTTCTTT CASQTAGMNTEAFF
. TRBJ1-5 . TRBV2 TGTGCCAGCGCACGCGGGACGGGGGGATATCAGCCCCAGCATTTT CASARGTGGYQPQHF
. TRBJ2-7 TRBD1 TRBV28 TGTGCCAGCAGTCGGACAGGGTTCTACGAGCAGTACTTC CASSRTGFYEQYF
. TRBJ1-5 TRBD1 TRBV6-6 TGTGCCAGCAGCAGTACCGGGACAGGGATATATCAGCCCCAGCATTTT CASSSTGTGIYQPQHF
. TRBJ1-6 . TRBV5-6 TGTGCCAGCAGCTTGGAACAGGGAATAACACCCCTCCACTTT CASSLEQGITPLHF
. TRBJ1-1 . TRBV10-3 TGTGCCATCAGCCCCGGGACTCAGGCCCCTGAAGCTTTCTTT CAISPGTQAPEAFF
. TRBJ1-3 . TRBV19 TGTGCCAGTGGAGTAGTGGGTGGTGGAAACACCATATATTTT CASGVVGGGNTIYF
. TRBJ2-7 . TRBV11-1 TGTGCCAGCAGCTCCCTCTCGGGATCGGACGAGCAGTACTTC CASSSLSGSDEQYF
. TRBJ2-5 TRBD2 TRBV4-2 TGTGCCAGCAGCCAAGGATCTAGCGGGAGCCATGGCGAGACCCAGTACTTC CASSQGSSGSHGETQYF
. TRBJ2-3 . TRBV27 TGTGCCATTGCCGTGCGGGGCGCCACAGATACGCAGTATTTT CAIAVRGATDTQYF
. TRBJ2-5 . TRBV29-1 TGCAGCGTTGAAAGGTTGAGGCCACACCAAGAGACCCAGTACTTC CSVERLRPHQETQYF
once TRBJ1-5 . TRBV27 TGTGCCAGCAGTTTCTCGTATAGCAATCAGCCCCAGCATTTT CASSFSYSNQPQHF
. TRBJ2-1 TRBD2 TRBV28 TGTGCCAGCACCTTCCCGGGACTAGCGGTTCGCTCCTACAATGAGCAGTTCTTC CASTFPGLAVRSYNEQFF
once TRBJ2-3 . TRBV6-1 TGTGCCAGCAGCCCTAGCGCCACAGATACGCAGTATTTT CASSPSATDTQYF
. TRBJ1-4 . TRBV7-9 TGTGCCAGCAGCTTAAACGACGGACTGAATGAAAAACTGTTTTTT CASSLNDGLNEKLFF
few TRBJ2-1 . TRBV5-4 TGTGCCAGCAGCAAAAGGGGATCCTACAATGAGCAGTTCTTC CASSKRGSYNEQFF
few TRBJ1-1 TRBD1 TRBV29-1 TGCAGCTCCTGGACAGGGGTGGGCACTGAAGCTTTCTTT CSSWTGVGTEAFF
. TRBJ2-3 . TRBV28 TGTGCCAGCAGTGTATCTAGCGCAGCGGGTGCGGATACGCAGTATTTT CASSVSSAAGADTQYF
. TRBJ2-1 TRBD2 TRBV5-1 TGCGCCAGCAGCTTGGAATTAGCGGGAGGGCCGGGAGAGCAGTTCTTC CASSLELAGGPGEQFF
. TRBJ2-1 TRBD1 TRBV13 TGTGCCAGCAGCCGGGACAGGGACAATGAGCAGTTCTTC CASSRDRDNEQFF
. TRBJ2-7 . TRBV29-1 TGCAGCGCTCGGGATTCGCTGGAGCAGTACTTC CSARDSLEQYF
once TRBJ1-4 . TRBV6-5 TGTGCCAGCAGTTACCACAGGGTTCACCCCGAAAAACTGTTTTTT CASSYHRVHPEKLFF
once TRBJ1-2 . TRBV19 TGTGCCAGTCATAGGCAGGATAACTATGGCTACACCTTC CASHRQDNYGYTF
. TRBJ1-4 TRBD1 TRBV14 TGTGCCAGCAGCCAAGGGGGACAGTTTAATGAAAAACTGTTTTTT CASSQGGQFNEKLFF
. TRBJ2-7 TRBD1 TRBV28 TGTGCCAGCAGTTTGGGGACAGACTACGAGCAGTACTTC CASSLGTDYEQYF
. TRBJ2-3 . TRBV4-1 TGCGCCAGCAGCCACCCCACAGGGATGAGCACAGATACGCAGTATTTT CASSHPTGMSTDTQYF
. TRBJ1-2 . TRBV5-1 TGCGCCAGTACGGCTGAGGAGGCTGGCTACACCTTC CASTAEEAGYTF
. TRBJ2-1 TRBD2 TRBV4-2 TGTGCCAGCAGCCAAGGAGCGGGATCAAACGGTGAGCAGTTCTTC CASSQGAGSNGEQFF
. TRBJ2-3 . TRBV28 TGTGCCAGCAGGCCGGAGGGCCTTGATACGCAGTATTTT CASRPEGLDTQYF
many TRBJ2-5 . TRBV4-2 TGTGCCAGCAGCCAAGATGCGAGGGTGGAGACCCAGTACTTC CASSQDARVETQYF
. TRBJ2-7 TRBD2 TRBV7-9 TGTGCCAGCTCAGCGGGAGGGCCGGGAGAGCAGTACTTC CASSAGGPGEQYF
. TRBJ2-5 TRBD2 TRBV27 TGTGCCAGCAATGTAGCGGGGACCCAAGAGACCCAGTACTTC CASNVAGTQETQYF
. TRBJ1-5 . TRBV28 TGTGCCAGCAGTTCGGGGGGATTAAGTTTTCAGCCCCAGCATTTT CASSSGGLSFQPQHF
. TRBJ2-5 TRBD2 TRBV27 TGTGCCAGCAGTGCCGGGACTAGGAGCCAAGAGACCCAGTACTTC CASSAGTRSQETQYF
. TRBJ2-7 . TRBV11-3 TGTGCCAGCAGCAGGGGCCGACACTACGAGCAGTACTTC CASSRGRHYEQYF
. TRBJ2-1 . TRBV5-1 TGCGCCAGCAGCTCGACGGAGAGCTCCTACAATGAGCAGTTCTTC CASSSTESSYNEQFF
. TRBJ2-7 . TRBV6-1 TGTGCCAGCAGTGAAGTGGGGGGAGTTTTTTACGAGCAGTACTTC CASSEVGGVFYEQYF
. TRBJ1-2 . TRBV21-1 TGTGCCAGCAGCAGGCATCAGAACTATGGCTACACCTTC CASSRHQNYGYTF
. TRBJ2-2 TRBD1 TRBV6-5 TGTGCCAGCAAGGGGGACAGGGCCACCGGGGAGCTGTTTTTT CASKGDRATGELFF
. TRBJ2-3 TRBD2 TRBV18 TGTGCCAGCTCACCACGGGGGGGTTTGGCGGAGGCGCAGTATTTT CASSPRGGLAEAQYF
few TRBJ2-1 TRBD2 TRBV14 TGTGCCAGCAGCCAAGAACTAGCGGGAGTGTTTGGTGAGCAGTTCTTC CASSQELAGVFGEQFF
. TRBJ2-7 . TRBV5-4 TGTGCCAGCAGCTTGATGGCAGGGACCTACGAGCAGTACTTC CASSLMAGTYEQYF
once TRBJ2-6 . TRBV7-3 TGTGCCAGCAGCCTTCTAGGGGCCAACGTCCTGACTTTC CASSLLGANVLTF
. TRBJ2-7 TRBD1 TRBV10-3 TGTGCCATCAGTGGGACTCGGACAGGGGAAAGCTACGAGCAGTACTTC CAISGTRTGESYEQYF
. TRBJ1-2 TRBD1 TRBV10-3 TGTGCCATCAGCGCTACCCTCCAACAGGGGACTAACTATGGCTACACCTTC CAISATLQQGTNYGYTF
. TRBJ1-1 . TRBV4-1 TGCGCCAGCAGCCAAGTAATGCGGGGCAGGAACACTGAAGCTTTCTTT CASSQVMRGRNTEAFF
. TRBJ1-2 . TRBV19 TGTGCCAGTAGTGTTACAGCCACTTATGGCTACACCTTC CASSVTATYGYTF
. TRBJ2-7 TRBD2 TRBV30 TGTGCCTGGAGGCGCCCCTGGACAGGGGAAGCGGGTCTAGCGGGAGGCGCCTACGAGCAGTACTTC CAWRRPWTGEAGLAGGAYEQYF
once TRBJ2-2 . TRBV6-1 TGTGCCAGCAGTAAACAGGGACACACCGGGGAGCTGTTTTTT CASSKQGHTGELFF
few TRBJ1-5 . TRBV7-2 TGTGCCAGCAGCTTAACAGGTCCAGATACGCCCCAGCATTTT CASSLTGPDTPQHF
. TRBJ2-1 . TRBV6-6 TGTGCCAGCAAGGGGGGGTCGGGTCATGAGCAGTTCTTC CASKGGSGHEQFF
. TRBJ2-7 . TRBV7-8 TGTGCCAGCAACCTCGTACCGGGAGACTCCTACGAGCAGTACTTC CASNLVPGDSYEQYF
. TRBJ1-1 . TRBV5-8 TGTGCCAGCAGCTTTTCTAAGACAGCCAACACTGAAGCTTTCTTT CASSFSKTANTEAFF
once TRBJ2-7 . TRBV5-1 TGCGCCAGCAGCTTGGAGGCGGGGTACGAGCAGTACTTC CASSLEAGYEQYF
. TRBJ2-7 . TRBV18 TGTGCCAGCTCAAGACGGGAGATGGGTTACGAGCAGTACTTC CASSRREMGYEQYF